These T cell receptor beta chains were read from a single sample in a study of shared clonotypes between healthy human individuals. Repertoires were generated with immunoSEQ multiplex PCR, while TCRdb's copy carries only in-frame clones and drops some. This table holds some 1 million clones, under 80% found once. The specimen sequenced was memory CD4+ T cells sorted from blood. The receptor set was obtained from a young man in good health. Both conserved end residues are part of each CDR3. The D gene is left open where the match is weak. The size of a clone is reported for some rows only, either as once, few or many, or as a class for expanded clones.

j_call: TRBJ2-3; d_call: .; clone_size: .; v_call: TRBV6-1; cdr3_aa: CASSEGAARGADTQYF; cdr3_nt: TGTGCCAGCAGTGAAGGGGCGGCCCGGGGCGCAGATACGCAGTATTTT
j_call: TRBJ2-7; d_call: .; clone_size: .; v_call: TRBV18; cdr3_aa: CASSPQRTVFYEQYF; cdr3_nt: TGTGCCAGCTCACCACAAAGGACAGTTTTCTACGAGCAGTACTTC
j_call: TRBJ1-4; d_call: .; clone_size: .; v_call: TRBV28; cdr3_aa: CASSWGKGEKLFF; cdr3_nt: TGTGCCAGCAGTTGGGGAAAAGGCGAAAAACTGTTTTTT
j_call: TRBJ1-5; d_call: TRBD1; clone_size: .; v_call: TRBV28; cdr3_aa: CATGDSQGATVRRNQPQHF; cdr3_nt: TGTGCCACGGGTGACTCACAGGGGGCTACTGTCCGCCGAAATCAGCCCCAGCATTTT
j_call: TRBJ2-5; d_call: .; clone_size: .; v_call: TRBV10-3; cdr3_aa: CAISAGQLGGGETQYF; cdr3_nt: TGTGCCATCAGTGCTGGACAGCTCGGTGGAGGGGAGACCCAGTACTTC
j_call: TRBJ1-6; d_call: .; clone_size: .; v_call: TRBV2; cdr3_aa: CASSGGTSQNSPLHF; cdr3_nt: TGTGCCAGCAGTGGGGGGACGTCACAAAATTCACCCCTCCACTTT
j_call: TRBJ1-5; d_call: TRBD1; clone_size: .; v_call: TRBV6-1; cdr3_aa: CASSDPGKGGGQPQHF; cdr3_nt: TGTGCCAGCAGTGACCCTGGGAAAGGGGGCGGTCAGCCCCAGCATTTT
j_call: TRBJ2-1; d_call: TRBD2; clone_size: once; v_call: TRBV9; cdr3_aa: CASSVVASGGPSSYNEQFF; cdr3_nt: TGTGCCAGCAGCGTAGTGGCTAGCGGGGGGCCGAGCTCCTACAATGAGCAGTTCTTC
j_call: TRBJ2-5; d_call: .; clone_size: .; v_call: TRBV9; cdr3_aa: CASSVAPGTRGETQYF; cdr3_nt: TGTGCCAGCAGCGTAGCCCCAGGGACAAGAGGAGAGACCCAGTACTTC
j_call: TRBJ1-2; d_call: .; clone_size: few; v_call: TRBV29-1; cdr3_aa: CSVGGAYGYTF; cdr3_nt: TGCAGCGTTGGGGGGGCCTATGGCTACACCTTC
j_call: TRBJ1-2; d_call: .; clone_size: .; v_call: TRBV28; cdr3_aa: CASSLTLEVYGYTF; cdr3_nt: TGTGCCAGCAGTTTAACCCTCGAAGTCTATGGCTACACCTTC
j_call: TRBJ1-5; d_call: TRBD1; clone_size: .; v_call: TRBV7-9; cdr3_aa: CASSLTGKRGYSNQPQHF; cdr3_nt: TGTGCCAGCAGCTTGACAGGGAAAAGGGGATATAGCAATCAGCCCCAGCATTTT
j_call: TRBJ2-1; d_call: .; clone_size: .; v_call: TRBV7-2; cdr3_aa: CASSLRFNNEQFF; cdr3_nt: TGTGCCAGCAGCCTCAGGTTTAACAATGAGCAGTTCTTC
j_call: TRBJ2-3; d_call: .; clone_size: .; v_call: TRBV2; cdr3_aa: CASSPRDPYTDTQYF; cdr3_nt: TGTGCCAGCAGCCCCCGGGACCCATACACAGATACGCAGTATTTT
j_call: TRBJ2-5; d_call: TRBD1; clone_size: .; v_call: TRBV5-1; cdr3_aa: CASSLWGQGAWETQYF; cdr3_nt: TGCGCCAGCAGCTTGTGGGGACAGGGGGCGTGGGAGACCCAGTACTTC
j_call: TRBJ1-4; d_call: TRBD1; clone_size: .; v_call: TRBV5-6; cdr3_aa: CASSASQGANEKLFF; cdr3_nt: TGTGCCAGCAGCGCCTCACAGGGGGCGAATGAAAAACTGTTTTTT
j_call: TRBJ1-6; d_call: .; clone_size: few; v_call: TRBV6-6; cdr3_aa: CASIQGGNSPLHF; cdr3_nt: TGTGCCAGCATCCAGGGAGGTAATTCACCCCTCCACTTT
j_call: TRBJ2-7; d_call: .; clone_size: .; v_call: TRBV28; cdr3_aa: CASSLATTYEQYF; cdr3_nt: TGTGCCAGCAGTTTGGCCACCACCTACGAGCAGTACTTC
j_call: TRBJ2-3; d_call: .; clone_size: .; v_call: TRBV5-1; cdr3_aa: CASSSQGTDTQYF; cdr3_nt: TGCGCCAGCAGCTCCCAGGGGACAGATACGCAGTATTTT
j_call: TRBJ2-5; d_call: TRBD2; clone_size: .; v_call: TRBV5-6; cdr3_aa: CASSLGTSLVQETQYF; cdr3_nt: TGTGCCAGCAGCTTAGGGACTAGCTTAGTCCAAGAGACCCAGTACTTC
j_call: TRBJ1-5; d_call: TRBD1; clone_size: .; v_call: TRBV4-1; cdr3_aa: CASSPRGQGNQPQHF; cdr3_nt: TGCGCCAGCAGCCCTCGGGGACAGGGAAATCAGCCCCAGCATTTT
j_call: TRBJ1-5; d_call: .; clone_size: .; v_call: TRBV7-8; cdr3_aa: CASSLRLEGFQPQHF; cdr3_nt: TGTGCCAGCAGCTTAAGGTTGGAGGGTTTTCAGCCCCAGCATTTT
j_call: TRBJ1-3; d_call: .; clone_size: .; v_call: TRBV6-1; cdr3_aa: CAISEGIQGYGNTIYF; cdr3_nt: TGTGCCATCAGTGAGGGAATACAGGGTTACGGAAACACCATATATTTT
j_call: TRBJ1-6; d_call: .; clone_size: few; v_call: TRBV14; cdr3_aa: CASSLGRVSPLHF; cdr3_nt: TGTGCCAGCAGCCTCGGACGAGTCTCACCCCTCCACTTT
j_call: TRBJ1-3; d_call: .; clone_size: .; v_call: TRBV7-9; cdr3_aa: CASSFHSSGNTIYF; cdr3_nt: TGTGCCAGCAGCTTTCACAGCTCTGGAAACACCATATATTTT
j_call: TRBJ2-1; d_call: .; clone_size: .; v_call: TRBV9; cdr3_aa: CASSLGPPSYNEQFF; cdr3_nt: TGTGCCAGCAGTTTAGGGCCACCCTCCTACAATGAGCAGTTCTTC
j_call: TRBJ1-2; d_call: .; clone_size: .; v_call: TRBV28; cdr3_aa: CASSLEGYGYTF; cdr3_nt: TGTGCCAGCAGCCTAGAAGGGTATGGCTACACCTTC
j_call: TRBJ2-3; d_call: TRBD2; clone_size: .; v_call: TRBV4-1; cdr3_aa: CASSNGLAVRTDTQYF; cdr3_nt: TGCGCCAGCAGCAACGGACTAGCGGTTCGCACAGATACGCAGTATTTT
j_call: TRBJ1-5; d_call: .; clone_size: few; v_call: TRBV18; cdr3_aa: CASSPETASNQPQHF; cdr3_nt: TGTGCCAGCTCACCAGAGACGGCTAGCAATCAGCCCCAGCATTTT
j_call: TRBJ2-5; d_call: .; clone_size: .; v_call: TRBV5-6; cdr3_aa: CASSFVSTGQETQYF; cdr3_nt: TGTGCCAGCAGCTTTGTAAGTACAGGCCAAGAGACCCAGTACTTC
j_call: TRBJ2-1; d_call: TRBD2; clone_size: .; v_call: TRBV14; cdr3_aa: CASSRTSGREDEQFF; cdr3_nt: TGTGCCAGCAGCCGGACTAGCGGGAGGGAGGATGAGCAGTTCTTC
j_call: TRBJ1-1; d_call: .; clone_size: .; v_call: TRBV27; cdr3_aa: CASSLSGGNTEAFF; cdr3_nt: TGTGCCAGCAGTTTATCCGGAGGGAACACTGAAGCTTTCTTT
j_call: TRBJ1-4; d_call: .; clone_size: .; v_call: TRBV10-3; cdr3_aa: CAISSGGSELFF; cdr3_nt: TGTGCCATCAGCAGCGGGGGCTCAGAACTGTTTTTT
j_call: TRBJ2-5; d_call: TRBD2; clone_size: .; v_call: TRBV7-2; cdr3_aa: CASSLGGRAGETQYF; cdr3_nt: TGTGCCAGCAGCTTAGGCGGGAGGGCCGGAGAGACCCAGTACTTC
j_call: TRBJ1-1; d_call: .; clone_size: many; v_call: TRBV6-6; cdr3_aa: CASSFRGREAFF; cdr3_nt: TGTGCCAGCAGTTTCAGGGGTAGAGAAGCTTTCTTT
j_call: TRBJ2-2; d_call: .; clone_size: .; v_call: TRBV7-2; cdr3_aa: CASSWDTPGELFF; cdr3_nt: TGTGCCAGCAGCTGGGACACCCCCGGGGAGCTGTTTTTT
j_call: TRBJ2-7; d_call: .; clone_size: .; v_call: TRBV7-9; cdr3_aa: CASNLKDSTYEQYF; cdr3_nt: TGTGCCAGCAACCTAAAGGACAGTACCTACGAGCAGTACTTC
j_call: TRBJ2-6; d_call: .; clone_size: .; v_call: TRBV27; cdr3_aa: CASSYSSGANVLTF; cdr3_nt: TGTGCCAGCAGTTACTCCTCTGGGGCCAACGTCCTGACTTTC
j_call: TRBJ2-7; d_call: TRBD1; clone_size: .; v_call: TRBV16; cdr3_aa: CASSQHGQGERYF; cdr3_nt: TGTGCCAGCAGCCAACATGGACAGGGGGAACGGTACTTC